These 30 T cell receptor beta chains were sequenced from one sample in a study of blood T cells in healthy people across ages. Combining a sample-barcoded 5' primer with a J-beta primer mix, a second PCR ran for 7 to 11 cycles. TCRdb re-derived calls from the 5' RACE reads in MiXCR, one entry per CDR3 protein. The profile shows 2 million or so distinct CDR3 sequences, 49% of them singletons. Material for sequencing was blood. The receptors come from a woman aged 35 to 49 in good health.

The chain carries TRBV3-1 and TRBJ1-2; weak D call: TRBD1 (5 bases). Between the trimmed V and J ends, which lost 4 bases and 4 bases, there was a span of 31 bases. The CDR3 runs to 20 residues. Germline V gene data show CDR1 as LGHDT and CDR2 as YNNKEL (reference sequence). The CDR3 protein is CASSRFSQGGIGGSLYGYTF. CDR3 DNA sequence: TGTGCCAGCAGCCGGTTTAGCCAGGGAGGAATAGGAGGTAGCCTCTATGGCTACACCTTC. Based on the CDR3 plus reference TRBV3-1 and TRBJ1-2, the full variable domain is DTAVSQTPKYLVTQMGNDKSIKCEQNLGHDTMYWYKQDSKKFLKIMFSYNNKELIINETVPNRFSPKSPDKAHLNLHINSLELGDSAVYFCASSRFSQGGIGGSLYGYTFGSGTRLTVV.

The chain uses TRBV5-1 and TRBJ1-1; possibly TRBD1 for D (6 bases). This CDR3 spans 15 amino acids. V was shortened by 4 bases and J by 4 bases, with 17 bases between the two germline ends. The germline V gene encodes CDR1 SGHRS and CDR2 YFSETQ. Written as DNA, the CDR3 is TGCGCCAGCAGCGAGTCGACAGGTTGGATCACTGAAGCTTTCTTT. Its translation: CASSESTGWITEAFF.

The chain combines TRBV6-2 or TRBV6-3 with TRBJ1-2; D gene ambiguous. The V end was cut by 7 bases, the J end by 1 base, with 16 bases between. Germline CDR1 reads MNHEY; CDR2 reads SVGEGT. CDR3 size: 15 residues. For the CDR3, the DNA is TGTGCCAGCACCAACGGTGGACTTTTTAACTATGGCTACACCTTC. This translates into CASTNGGLFNYGYTF.

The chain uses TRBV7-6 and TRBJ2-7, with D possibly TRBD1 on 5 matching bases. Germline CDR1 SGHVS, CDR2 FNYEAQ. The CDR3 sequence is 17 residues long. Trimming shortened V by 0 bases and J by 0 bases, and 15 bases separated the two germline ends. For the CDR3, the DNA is TGTGCCAGCAGCTTAGCTGTCGGTCAGGGAAGCTCCTACGAGCAGTACTTC. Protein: CASSLAVGQGSSYEQYF. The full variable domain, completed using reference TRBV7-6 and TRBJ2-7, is GAGVSQSPRYKVTKRGQDVALRCDPISGHVSLYWYRQALGQGPEFLTYFNYEAQQDKSGLPNDRFSAERPEGSISTLTIQRTEQRDSAMYRCASSLAVGQGSSYEQYFGPGTRLTVT.

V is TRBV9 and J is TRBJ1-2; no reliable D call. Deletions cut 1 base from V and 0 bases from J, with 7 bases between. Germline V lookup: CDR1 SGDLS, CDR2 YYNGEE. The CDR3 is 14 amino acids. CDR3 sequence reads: CASSVLQPNYGYTF. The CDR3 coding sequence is TGTGCCAGCAGCGTACTCCAGCCTAACTATGGCTACACCTTC.

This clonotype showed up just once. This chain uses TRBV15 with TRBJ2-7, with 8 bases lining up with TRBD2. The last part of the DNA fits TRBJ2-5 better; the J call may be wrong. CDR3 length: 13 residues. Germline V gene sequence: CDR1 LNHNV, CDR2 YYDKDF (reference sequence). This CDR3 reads CATSITSGETQYF. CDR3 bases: TGTGCCACCAGCATAACTAGCGGTGAGACCCAGTACTTC.

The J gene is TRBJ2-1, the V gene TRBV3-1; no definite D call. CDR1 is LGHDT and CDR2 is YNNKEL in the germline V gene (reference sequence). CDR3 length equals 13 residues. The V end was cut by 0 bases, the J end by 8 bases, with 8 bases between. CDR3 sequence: CASSQDPLDEQFF. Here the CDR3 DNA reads TGTGCCAGCAGCCAAGATCCCCTGGATGAGCAGTTCTTC.

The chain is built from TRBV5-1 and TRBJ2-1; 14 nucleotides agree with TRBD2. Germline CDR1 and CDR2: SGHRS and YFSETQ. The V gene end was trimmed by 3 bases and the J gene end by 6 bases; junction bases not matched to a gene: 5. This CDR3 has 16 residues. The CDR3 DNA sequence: TGCGCCAGCAGCTCGGGACTAGCGGGGGCCTTCAATGAGCAGTTCTTC. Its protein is CASSSGLAGAFNEQFF.

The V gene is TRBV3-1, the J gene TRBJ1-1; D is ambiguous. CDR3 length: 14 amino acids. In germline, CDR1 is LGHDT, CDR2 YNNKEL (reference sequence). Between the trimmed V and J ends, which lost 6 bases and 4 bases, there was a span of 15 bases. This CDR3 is CASRRTTGRTEAFF. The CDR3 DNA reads TGTGCCAGCAGACGAACTACCGGGCGCACTGAAGCTTTCTTT. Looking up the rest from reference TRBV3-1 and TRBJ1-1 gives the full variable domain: DTAVSQTPKYLVTQMGNDKSIKCEQNLGHDTMYWYKQDSKKFLKIMFSYNNKELIINETVPNRFSPKSPDKAHLNLHINSLELGDSAVYFCASRRTTGRTEAFFGQGTRLTVV.

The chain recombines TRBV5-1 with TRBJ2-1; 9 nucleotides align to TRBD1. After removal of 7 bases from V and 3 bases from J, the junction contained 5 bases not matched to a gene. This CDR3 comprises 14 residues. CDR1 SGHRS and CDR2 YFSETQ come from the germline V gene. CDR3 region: CASYRTGDYNEQFF. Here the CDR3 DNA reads TGCGCCAGCTACCGGACAGGGGACTACAATGAGCAGTTCTTC.

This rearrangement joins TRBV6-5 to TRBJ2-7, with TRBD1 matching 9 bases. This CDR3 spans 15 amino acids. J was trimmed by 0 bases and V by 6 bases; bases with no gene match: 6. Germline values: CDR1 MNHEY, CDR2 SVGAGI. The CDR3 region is CASRRGTGSSYEQYF. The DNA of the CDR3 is TGTGCCAGCAGGAGAGGGACAGGGAGCTCCTACGAGCAGTACTTC.

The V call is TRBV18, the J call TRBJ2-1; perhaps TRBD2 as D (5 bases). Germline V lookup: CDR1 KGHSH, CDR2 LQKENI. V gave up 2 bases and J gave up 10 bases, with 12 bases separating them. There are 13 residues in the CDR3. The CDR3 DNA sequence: TGTGCCAGCTCACCATCGGACTTAGGAGAGCAGTTCTTC. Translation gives CASSPSDLGEQFF.

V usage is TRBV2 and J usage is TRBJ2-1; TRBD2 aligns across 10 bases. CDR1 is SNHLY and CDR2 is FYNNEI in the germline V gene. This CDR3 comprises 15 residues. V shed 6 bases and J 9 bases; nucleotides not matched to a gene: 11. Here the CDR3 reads CASRLSGGAVSEQFF. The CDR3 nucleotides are TGTGCCAGCAGGCTGAGCGGGGGGGCCGTCAGTGAGCAGTTCTTC.

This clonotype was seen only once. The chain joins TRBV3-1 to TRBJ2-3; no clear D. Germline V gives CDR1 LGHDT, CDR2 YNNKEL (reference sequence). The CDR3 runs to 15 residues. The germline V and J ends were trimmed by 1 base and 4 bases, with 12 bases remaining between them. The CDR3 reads CASSQAALHPDTQYF. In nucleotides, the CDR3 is TGTGCCAGCAGCCAAGCTGCCTTGCACCCAGATACGCAGTATTTT.

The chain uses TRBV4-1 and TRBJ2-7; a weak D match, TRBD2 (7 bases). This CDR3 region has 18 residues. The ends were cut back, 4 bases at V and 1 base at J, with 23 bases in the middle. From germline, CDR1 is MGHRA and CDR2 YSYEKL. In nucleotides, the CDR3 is TGCGCCAGCAGCCGCTTCGTGGCTCGGGGGGCTCTGTCCTACGAGCAGTACTTC. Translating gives CASSRFVARGALSYEQYF.

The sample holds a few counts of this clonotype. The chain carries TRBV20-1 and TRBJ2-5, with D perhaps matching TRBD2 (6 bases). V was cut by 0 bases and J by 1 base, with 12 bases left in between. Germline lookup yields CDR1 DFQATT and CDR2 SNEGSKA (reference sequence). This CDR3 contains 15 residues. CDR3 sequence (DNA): TGCAGTGCTAGAGATACGAGGGAGGCCCAAGAGACCCAGTACTTC. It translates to CSARDTREAQETQYF.

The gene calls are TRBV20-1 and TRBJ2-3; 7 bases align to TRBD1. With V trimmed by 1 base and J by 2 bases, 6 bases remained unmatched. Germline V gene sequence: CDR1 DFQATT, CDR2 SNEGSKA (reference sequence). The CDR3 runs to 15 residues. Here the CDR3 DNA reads TGCAGTGCTAGAGCCCCGGGACAGTACACAGATACGCAGTATTTT. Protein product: CSARAPGQYTDTQYF.

The CDR3 bases are TGCAGTGCTCCACGAGCGGGACAGGGGTCGAGGAATAATTCACCCCTCCACTTT. This encodes CSAPRAGQGSRNNSPLHF. The chain uses TRBV20-1 and TRBJ1-6; the match to TRBD1 covers 10 bases. The CDR3 has 18 amino acids. The germline V gene has CDR1 DFQATT and CDR2 SNEGSKA (reference sequence). With 5 bases clipped from V and 5 bases from J, the junction kept 15 bases outside the gene matches.

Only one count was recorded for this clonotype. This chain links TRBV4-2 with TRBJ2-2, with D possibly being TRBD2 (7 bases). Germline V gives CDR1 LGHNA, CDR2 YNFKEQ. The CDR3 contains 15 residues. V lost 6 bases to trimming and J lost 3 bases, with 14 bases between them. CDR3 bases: TGTGCCAGCAGATCCGGGGGGCAGGACACCGGGGAGCTGTTTTTT. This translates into CASRSGGQDTGELFF.

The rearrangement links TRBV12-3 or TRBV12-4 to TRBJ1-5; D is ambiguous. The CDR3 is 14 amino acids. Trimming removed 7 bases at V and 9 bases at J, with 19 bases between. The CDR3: CASMGRTAAGPQHF. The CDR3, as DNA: TGTGCCAGCATGGGGAGGACTGCCGCAGGGCCCCAGCATTTT.

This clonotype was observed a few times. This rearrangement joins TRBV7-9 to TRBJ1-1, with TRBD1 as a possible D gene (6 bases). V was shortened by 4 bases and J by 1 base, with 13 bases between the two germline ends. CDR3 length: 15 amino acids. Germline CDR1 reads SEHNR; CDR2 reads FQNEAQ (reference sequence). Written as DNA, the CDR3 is TGTGCCAGCAGCTCCGGGGGCAGGGGGAACACTGAAGCTTTCTTT. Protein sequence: CASSSGGRGNTEAFF.

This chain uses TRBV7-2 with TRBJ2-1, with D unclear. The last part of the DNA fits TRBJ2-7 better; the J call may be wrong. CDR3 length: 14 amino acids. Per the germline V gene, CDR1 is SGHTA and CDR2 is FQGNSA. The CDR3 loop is CASSLDLGYNEQYF. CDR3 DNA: TGTGCCAGCAGCTTAGATTTAGGGTACAATGAGCAGTACTTC.

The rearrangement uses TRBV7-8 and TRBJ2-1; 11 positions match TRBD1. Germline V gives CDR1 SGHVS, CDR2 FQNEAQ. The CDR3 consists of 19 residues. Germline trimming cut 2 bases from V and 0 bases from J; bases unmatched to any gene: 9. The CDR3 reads CASSLPRTGGVRSYNEQFF. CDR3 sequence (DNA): TGTGCCAGCAGCTTACCGAGGACAGGGGGCGTACGCTCCTACAATGAGCAGTTCTTC. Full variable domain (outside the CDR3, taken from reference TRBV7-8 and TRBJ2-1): GAGVSQSPRYKVAKRGQDVALRCDPISGHVSLFWYQQALGQGPEFLTYFQNEAQLDKSGLPSDRFFAERPEGSVSTLKIQRTQQEDSAVYLCASSLPRTGGVRSYNEQFFGPGTRLTVL.

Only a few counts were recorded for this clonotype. In nucleotides, the CDR3 is TGTGCCAGCAGTTACAGGACAGAGAACACTGAAGCTTTCTTT. It yields the protein CASSYRTENTEAFF. The rearrangement joins TRBV6-5 to TRBJ1-1; maybe TRBD1 (6 bases). There are 14 residues in the CDR3. V dropped 2 bases and J dropped 1 base, with 8 bases sitting between them. Germline V lookup: CDR1 MNHEY, CDR2 SVGAGI.

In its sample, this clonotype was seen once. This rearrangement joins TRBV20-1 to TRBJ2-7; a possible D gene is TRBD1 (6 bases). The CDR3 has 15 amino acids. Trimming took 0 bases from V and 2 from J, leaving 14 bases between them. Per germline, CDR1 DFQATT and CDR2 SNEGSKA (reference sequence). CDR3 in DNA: TGCAGTGCTAGAGATTTACCGACAGGCGCCTACGAGCAGTACTTC. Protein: CSARDLPTGAYEQYF.

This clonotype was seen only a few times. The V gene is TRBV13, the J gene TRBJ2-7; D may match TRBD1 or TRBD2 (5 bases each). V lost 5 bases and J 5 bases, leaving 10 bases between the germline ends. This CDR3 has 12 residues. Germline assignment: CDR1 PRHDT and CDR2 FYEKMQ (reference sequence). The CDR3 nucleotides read TGTGCCAGCAGCGTGAGGGGTGACGAGCAGTACTTC. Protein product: CASSVRGDEQYF.

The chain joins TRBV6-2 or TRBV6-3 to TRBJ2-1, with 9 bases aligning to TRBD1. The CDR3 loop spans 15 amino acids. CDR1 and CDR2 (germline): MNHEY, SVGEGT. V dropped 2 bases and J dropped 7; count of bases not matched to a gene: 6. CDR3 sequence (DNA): TGTGCCAGCAGTTACCAGGACAGGGGTTTAAATGAGCAGTTCTTC. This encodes CASSYQDRGLNEQFF.

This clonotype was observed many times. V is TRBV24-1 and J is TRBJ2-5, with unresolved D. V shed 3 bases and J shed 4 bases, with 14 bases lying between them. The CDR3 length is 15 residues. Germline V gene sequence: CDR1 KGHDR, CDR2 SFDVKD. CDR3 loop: CATSDPTHLPETQYF. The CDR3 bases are TGTGCCACCAGTGATCCAACCCACCTTCCAGAGACCCAGTACTTC.

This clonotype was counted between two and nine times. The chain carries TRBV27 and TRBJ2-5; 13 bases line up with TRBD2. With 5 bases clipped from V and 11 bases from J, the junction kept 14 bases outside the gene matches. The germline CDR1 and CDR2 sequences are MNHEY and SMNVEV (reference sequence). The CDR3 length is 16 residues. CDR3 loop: CASSPNTGLAGDEQYF. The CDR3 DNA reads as TGTGCCAGCAGTCCAAACACCGGACTAGCGGGGGATGAGCAGTACTTC.

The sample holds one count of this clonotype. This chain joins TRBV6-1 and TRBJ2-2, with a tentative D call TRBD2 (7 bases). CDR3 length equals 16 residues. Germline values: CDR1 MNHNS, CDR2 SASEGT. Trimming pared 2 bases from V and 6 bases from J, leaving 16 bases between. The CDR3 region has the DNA TGTGCCAGCAGTGAAAGGGGGGGCAGGATTGCCGGGGAGCTGTTTTTT. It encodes CASSERGGRIAGELFF.